This entry describes one TCR beta chain. Its antigen has not been determined. Base-call qualities are not available, and no considerably larger clone is one nucleotide away. The sample is drawn from a study of blood T cell repertoires in COVID-19 (dated by TCRdb to 2020 to 2022). About the investigation overall: Collaborator samples came from the United States, Italy and Spain and covered acute and convalescent phases of COVID-19. The material from the prospective study consisted of cDNA or gDNA derived from T cells, B-cell-depleted T cells, or PBMCs. Subjects who had been exposed to COVID-19, were actively infected with it, or had recovered from it provided the deeply sampled blood TCRbeta repertoires that made up the dataset. The repertoires were released in a freely available public database meant as a resource for research on the immune response to SARS-CoV-2. The samples were drawn from two sources: the first 160 participants of the ongoing ImmuneRACE study, and 1,000 to 1,500 subjects contributed by 6 global collaborators. A de-identified subject ID, COVID-19 status, age in years and sex were almost always included in the sample metadata. Where available, HLA class I and class II types were obtained from metadata supplied by the sample provider rather than from assay-based typing. Overall study results and their limits: How much clinical and demographic metadata was included differed by source and by participant, and the metadata was provided uncurated.

One collaborating source in Seattle enrolled patients during active infection and followed them longitudinally through the course of disease. The collaborating institutions used their own protocols to collect whole blood in K2EDTA tubes. For TCRbeta analysis, collaborators shipped samples as frozen whole blood, isolated PBMCs, or DNA extracted from either of those sample types. TCRbeta CDR3 regions were amplified from genomic DNA by means of the immunoSEQ Assay, a bias-controlled multiplex PCR. The published analysis was carried out like this. The number of nucleated cells in each sample was estimated by amplification of reference gene primers within the assay. To quantify the absolute abundance of each unique TCRbeta CDR3 rearrangement, sequence reads were collapsed and filtered. For each sample, productive Simpson clonality was calculated as the square root of Simpson's diversity index across productive rearrangements. The immuneACCESS repertoire file appears here via TCRdb, limited to in-frame rearrangements. These files lack a portion of the clones; in checked studies, under half of the deficit traces to unresolved V genes, and the cause of the others is not known. V and J calls and clone size come straight from that table; D and trimming were deduced from the DNA. A total of roughly 380,000 clones appear in this sample, around 89% of them only once. The ten largest clones represent 1.5% to 1.8% of the sample.

Relative to germline, V is 2 bases shorter and J is 6 bases shorter, with 20 bases between their ends. Sequences SGDLS (CDR1) and YYNGEE (CDR2) are obtained from the germline V gene. The CDR3 runs 16 amino acids, cysteine and phenylalanine included. Solely the CDR3 DNA is kept, with 48 bases framed from the first base. This clonotype was sampled from a woman in her thirties or forties with COVID-19, enrolled during active disease. The rearranged chain carries TRBV9 and TRBJ1-2; the best D guess is TRBD1, with 6 bases matching. Sequencing was done on a sample of peripheral blood. The CDR3: CASSVGILRGPNGYTF. The sequenced DNA is TGTGCCAGCAGCGTCGGAATCCTCAGGGGTCCCAATGGCTACACCTTC.